This T cell receptor (beta chain) was recovered during a study of shared clonotypes between healthy human individuals. Whole-study findings and limits: Naive subsets typically showed greater estimated richness than memory subsets.

Donors had no recently reported acute infections or vaccinations and were HIV-negative. The split of CD4+ cells yielded CD45RA+ naive and CD45RA-negative memory subsets. This clone was found a few times. Its target is not known. Measured with immunoSEQ multiplex PCR; TCRdb has only the in-frame clones, and not every one. The table has 980,000 or so clones, 60% to 85% seen once. Germline assignment: CDR1 SGHRS and CDR2 YFSETQ. The length of the CDR3 is 13 residues. With 4 bases clipped from V and 6 bases from J, the junction kept 6 bases outside the gene matches. The sample consisted of memory CD4+ T cells sorted from blood. Subset here: CD45RA-negative fraction. The chain uses TRBV5-1 and TRBJ2-7; 8 nucleotides line up with TRBD1. The origin of this receptor is a man younger than 30 in good health. The CDR3 nucleotides are TGCGCCAGCAGCGGAGACAGGGGAAGCGAGCAGTACTTC. Protein: CASSGDRGSEQYF.